This TCR beta chain appears in the sequencing data of a study of Ad26.COV2.S vaccination and SARS-CoV-2 variants. Whole-study context: The study gave Ad26.COV2.S intramuscularly, once or twice 56 days apart.

Treatment: 15 to 20 received Ad26.COV2.S at low or high dose, single or two shots; about 5 received placebo; per-sample allocation not given. Vaccine and placebo recipients were sampled on day 63 after the first injection. An adult aged 18-55 years in Boston served as the donor. Profiled with immunoSEQ multiplex PCR; TCRdb holds only in-frame clones, not every one. Counted here are a few hundred thousand clones, 83% occurring once; the ten biggest clones make up approximately 7.8%. V lost 4 bases and J 2 bases, leaving 14 bases between the germline ends. This CDR3 comprises 15 residues. From germline, CDR1 is LNHNV and CDR2 YYDKDF (reference sequence).

The chain employs TRBV15 and TRBJ1-2; tentative D call: TRBD1 (5 bases). The sample here was peripheral blood, taken in a trial of Ad26.COV2.S vaccine versus placebo. This TCR derives from a person between 18 and 65 years old who received the Ad26.COV2.S COVID-19 vaccine or a placebo. The CDR3 loop is CATSKRTGRNYGYTF. The CDR3 bases are TGTGCCACCAGCAAAAGAACAGGCCGCAACTATGGCTACACCTTC.